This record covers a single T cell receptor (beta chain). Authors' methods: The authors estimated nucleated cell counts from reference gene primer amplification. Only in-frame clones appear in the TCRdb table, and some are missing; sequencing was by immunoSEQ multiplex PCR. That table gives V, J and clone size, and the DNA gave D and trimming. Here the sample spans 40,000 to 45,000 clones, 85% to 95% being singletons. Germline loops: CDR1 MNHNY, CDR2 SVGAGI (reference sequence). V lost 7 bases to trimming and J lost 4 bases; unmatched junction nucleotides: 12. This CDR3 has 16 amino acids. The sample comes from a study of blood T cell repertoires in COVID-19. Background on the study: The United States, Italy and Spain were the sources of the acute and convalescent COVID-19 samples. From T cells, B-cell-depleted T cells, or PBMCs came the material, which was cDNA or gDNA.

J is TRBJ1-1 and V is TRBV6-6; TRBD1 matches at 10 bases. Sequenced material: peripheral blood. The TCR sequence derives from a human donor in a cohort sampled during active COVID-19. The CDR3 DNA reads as TGTGCCAGCATTCCAGGGTGGGACAGGGGTAGCACTGAAGCTTTCTTT. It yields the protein CASIPGWDRGSTEAFF.